This T cell receptor (beta chain) was identified during a study of T cell responses to AZD1222 COVID-19 vaccine. Worth noting for this clone: The antigen is undetermined.

Germline V gives CDR1 SGHRS, CDR2 YFSETQ. The CDR3 is 13 residues long. Deletions cut 0 bases from V and 7 bases from J, with 5 bases between. Only in-frame clones appear in the TCRdb table, and some are missing; sequencing was by immunoSEQ multiplex PCR. This table holds 54,000 or so clones, roughly three quarters found once. Whole-study findings and limits: Donor demographics were predominantly white British with a female majority; clonal diversity may be underestimated. Only a handful of AZD1222 recipients were seropositive at baseline.

The receptor's source is an adult who received the AZD1222 COVID-19 vaccine. The sample here was peripheral blood, taken 28 days after the second AZD1222 dose. The chain is built from TRBV5-1 and TRBJ1-6; D is ambiguous. CDR3 nucleotide sequence: TGCGCCAGCAGCTTGGAAGCGAATTCACCCCTCCACTTT. Translation: CASSLEANSPLHF.